A selection of T cell receptor beta chains follows, all from one sample in a study of shared clonotypes between healthy human individuals. Here immunoSEQ multiplex PCR was the method, and the copy in TCRdb shows in-frame clones only, minus some. The sample gives 400,000 or so clones, 96% of which show up once; around 0.32% is in the top ten. The sequenced sample was memory CD8+ T cells sorted from blood. Every receptor here comes from a man under 40 in good health. Each CDR3 is given with its conserved first and last residue.

V gene,CDR3 protein
TRBV7-2,CASSRTSGAYEQYF
TRBV19,CASSIRTGFYEQYF
TRBV28,CASSLSTATNYGYTF
TRBV29-1,CSVDEGGEAFF
TRBV10-3,CAITGAGSYNEQFF
TRBV4-1,CASSQAGDRDTEAFF
TRBV2,CASTAEAYVHEQYF
TRBV6-5,CASSYSTGGTEAFF
TRBV5-1,CASSWTGTHPGETQYF
TRBV28,CASSLVYTEAFF
TRBV9,CASSAVSSGNTIYF
TRBV7-2,CASSRLAGHYNEQFF
TRBV6-1,CASSARTDYGYTF
TRBV2,CASSAWTVTDTQYF
TRBV14,CASSFRTGQETQYF
TRBV5-1,CASSLAIAEQETQYF
TRBV28,CASSLWVNNQPQHF
TRBV7-6,CASSKVRSSREQYF
TRBV5-1,CASSLEWGIQYF
TRBV7-3,CASSLGTSGTDTQYF
TRBV5-1,CASSLQGSMNTEAFF